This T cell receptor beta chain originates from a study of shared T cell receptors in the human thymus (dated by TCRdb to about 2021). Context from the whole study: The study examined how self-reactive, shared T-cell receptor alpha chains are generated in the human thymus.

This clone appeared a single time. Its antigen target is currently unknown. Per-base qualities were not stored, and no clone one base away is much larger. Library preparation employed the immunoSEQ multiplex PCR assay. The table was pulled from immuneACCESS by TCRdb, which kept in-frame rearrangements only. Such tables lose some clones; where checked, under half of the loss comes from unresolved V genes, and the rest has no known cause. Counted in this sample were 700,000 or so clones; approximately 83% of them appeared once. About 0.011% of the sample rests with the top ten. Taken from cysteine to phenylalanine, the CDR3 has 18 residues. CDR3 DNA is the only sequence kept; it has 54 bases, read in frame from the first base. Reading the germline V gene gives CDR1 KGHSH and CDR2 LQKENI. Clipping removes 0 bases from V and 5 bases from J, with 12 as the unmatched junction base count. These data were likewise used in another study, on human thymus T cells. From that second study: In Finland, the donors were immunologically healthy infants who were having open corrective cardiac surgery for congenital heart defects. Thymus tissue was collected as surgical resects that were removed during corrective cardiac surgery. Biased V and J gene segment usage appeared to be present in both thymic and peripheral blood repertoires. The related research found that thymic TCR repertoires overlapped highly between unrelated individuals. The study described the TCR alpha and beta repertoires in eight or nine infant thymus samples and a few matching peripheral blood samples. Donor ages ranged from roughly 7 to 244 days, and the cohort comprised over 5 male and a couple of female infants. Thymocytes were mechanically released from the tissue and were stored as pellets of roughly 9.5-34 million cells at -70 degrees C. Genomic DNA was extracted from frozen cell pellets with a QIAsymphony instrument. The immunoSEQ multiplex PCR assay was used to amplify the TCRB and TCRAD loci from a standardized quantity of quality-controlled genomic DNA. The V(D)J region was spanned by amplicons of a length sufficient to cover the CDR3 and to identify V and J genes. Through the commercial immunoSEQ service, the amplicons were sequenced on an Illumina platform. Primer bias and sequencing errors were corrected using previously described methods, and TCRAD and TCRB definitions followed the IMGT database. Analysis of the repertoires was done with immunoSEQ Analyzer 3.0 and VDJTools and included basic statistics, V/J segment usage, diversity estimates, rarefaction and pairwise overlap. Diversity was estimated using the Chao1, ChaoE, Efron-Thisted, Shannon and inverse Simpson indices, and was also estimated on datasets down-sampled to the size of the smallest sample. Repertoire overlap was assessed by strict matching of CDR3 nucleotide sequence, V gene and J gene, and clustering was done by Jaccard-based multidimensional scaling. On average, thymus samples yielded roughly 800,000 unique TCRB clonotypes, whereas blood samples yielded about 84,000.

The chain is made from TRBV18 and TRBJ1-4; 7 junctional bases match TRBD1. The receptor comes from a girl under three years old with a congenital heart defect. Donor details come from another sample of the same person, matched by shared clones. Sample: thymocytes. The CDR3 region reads CASSPPSPGQAENEKLFF. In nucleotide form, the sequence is TGTGCCAGCTCACCACCGTCCCCCGGACAGGCGGAAAATGAAAAACTGTTTTTT.